This is a list of T cell receptor beta chains from one sample in a study of human versus mouse CDR3 diversity and MHC coevolution. Clones were sequenced by immunoSEQ multiplex PCR, and TCRdb holds only the in-frame ones, with some missing. The sample includes about 81,000 clones, over 85% of them seen just once. The sample taken for sequencing was naive CD4+ T cells from blood. Source of these receptors: a person aged 30 to 70 in good health. Each CDR3 is given with its conserved first and last residue. The order of the fields is D gene, J gene, V gene, CDR3 length, clone size, CDR3 protein, CDR3 DNA. The D gene is left open where the match is weak. A clone size is listed for some rows: how often the clone was seen (once, few, many), or a class if it is expanded.

.,TRBJ2-7,TRBV29-1,12,.,CSVRQGIYEQYF,TGCAGCGTTAGGCAGGGAATATACGAGCAGTACTTC
.,TRBJ2-7,TRBV18,14,.,CASSPPSHTYEQYF,TGTGCCAGCTCACCACCGTCGCACACCTACGAGCAGTACTTC
.,TRBJ2-7,TRBV6-4,17,.,CASSDSNRAKSSYEQYF,TGTGCCAGCAGTGATAGTAACAGGGCGAAGAGCTCCTACGAGCAGTACTTC
TRBD1,TRBJ1-6,TRBV10-3,16,.,CAISESGTGGFITLHF,TGTGCCATCAGTGAGTCAGGGACAGGGGGTTTTATAACCCTCCACTTT
TRBD1,TRBJ2-7,TRBV5-1,15,once,CASRFGTGNSYEQYF,TGCGCCAGCAGATTTGGGACAGGGAACTCCTACGAGCAGTACTTC
TRBD1,TRBJ2-5,TRBV7-2,14,.,CASSLGGGKETQYF,TGTGCCAGCAGCTTAGGAGGGGGCAAAGAGACCCAGTACTTC
.,TRBJ1-1,TRBV5-1,18,.,CASSTPGGRLGGNTEAFF,TGCGCCAGCAGCACCCCCGGGGGGCGCTTGGGGGGGAACACTGAAGCTTTCTTT
.,TRBJ1-5,TRBV7-9,14,.,CASSPGSSNQPQHF,TGTGCCAGCAGCCCAGGGTCTAGCAATCAGCCCCAGCATTTT
TRBD2,TRBJ2-1,TRBV9,16,.,CARSEGGLASYNEQFF,TGTGCCAGAAGCGAGGGGGGACTAGCCTCCTACAATGAGCAGTTCTTC
TRBD1,TRBJ1-2,TRBV7-2,18,.,CASSKSGLPGQGEDGYTF,TGTGCCAGCAGCAAAAGCGGCCTCCCGGGACAGGGAGAGGATGGCTACACCTTC
.,TRBJ2-7,TRBV19,14,.,CASSRQMNSYEQYF,TGTGCCAGTAGCCGACAGATGAATTCCTACGAGCAGTACTTC
TRBD1,TRBJ1-2,TRBV11-2,14,.,CASSTGQGARGYTF,TGTGCCAGCAGCACGGGACAGGGGGCGCGCGGCTACACCTTC
.,TRBJ1-2,TRBV18,12,.,CASSPLRGGYTF,TGTGCCAGCTCACCTCTACGCGGTGGCTACACCTTC
.,TRBJ2-2,TRBV27,14,.,CASSFLRDTGELFF,TGTGCCAGCAGTTTCCTTCGGGACACCGGGGAGCTGTTTTTT
.,TRBJ1-4,TRBV5-1,15,.,CASSSTGTTNEKLFF,TGCGCCAGCAGCTCTACAGGGACAACTAATGAAAAACTGTTTTTT
TRBD1,TRBJ1-1,TRBV6-5,13,.,CASRDRVATEAFF,TGTGCCAGCAGAGACAGGGTGGCGACTGAAGCTTTCTTT
TRBD2,TRBJ2-4,TRBV9,17,.,CASSVGLAGAGGNIQYF,TGTGCCAGCAGCGTAGGACTAGCGGGAGCCGGGGGGAACATTCAGTACTTC
TRBD1,TRBJ1-5,TRBV18,13,.,CASSTGGNQPQHF,TGTGCCAGCTCAACAGGGGGCAATCAGCCCCAGCATTTT
TRBD2,TRBJ2-1,TRBV7-2,11,.,CASSSPGLAFF,TGTGCCAGCAGCTCGCCGGGACTAGCGTTCTTC
TRBD1,TRBJ1-4,TRBV5-4,13,.,CASREGTGEKLFF,TGTGCCAGCAGGGAAGGGACAGGAGAAAAACTGTTTTTT
TRBD2,TRBJ2-1,TRBV6-4,14,.,CASSDSGGAGEQFF,TGTGCCAGCAGTGATTCCGGGGGGGCGGGTGAGCAGTTCTTC
.,TRBJ2-5,TRBV18,15,.,CASSHFQQGQETQYF,TGTGCCAGCTCACACTTTCAACAGGGTCAAGAGACCCAGTACTTC
.,TRBJ2-6,TRBV5-4,15,.,CASSTGFSGANVLTF,TGTGCCAGCAGTACAGGGTTTTCTGGGGCCAACGTCCTGACTTTC
TRBD2,TRBJ2-7,TRBV6-5,13,.,CASSPGLLYEQYF,TGTGCCAGCAGTCCGGGACTACTCTACGAGCAGTACTTC
TRBD1,TRBJ1-1,TRBV7-2,15,.,CASSLQGARNTEAFF,TGTGCCAGCAGTTTACAGGGGGCGAGAAACACTGAAGCTTTCTTT
.,TRBJ2-7,TRBV6-1,13,.,CASSQGKGYEQYF,TGTGCCAGCTCGCAGGGGAAGGGGTACGAGCAGTACTTC
TRBD1,TRBJ2-7,TRBV15,14,.,CATSNRDRTYEQYF,TGTGCCACCAGCAACCGGGACAGGACCTACGAGCAGTACTTC
TRBD2,TRBJ2-7,TRBV13,16,.,CASSFRRLAGTYEQYF,TGTGCCAGCAGCTTCAGGCGACTAGCGGGAACCTACGAGCAGTACTTC
.,TRBJ2-7,TRBV30,13,.,CAWSPGLAYEQYF,TGTGCCTGGAGCCCAGGGTTGGCCTACGAGCAGTACTTC
.,TRBJ2-7,TRBV6-1,11,.,CASTQGYEQYF,TGTGCCAGCACGCAGGGTTACGAGCAGTACTTC
TRBD2,TRBJ2-7,TRBV10-3,14,.,CAISLIAGGHEQYF,TGTGCCATCAGTCTGATAGCGGGAGGCCACGAGCAGTACTTC
TRBD2,TRBJ2-7,TRBV7-6,13,.,CASSLGLAGEQYF,TGTGCCAGCAGCTTAGGACTAGCGGGGGAGCAGTACTTC
.,TRBJ1-1,TRBV7-3,14,.,CASSPGSGGTEAFF,TGTGCCAGCAGCCCTGGGTCGGGTGGCACTGAAGCTTTCTTT
TRBD1,TRBJ2-5,TRBV6-5,15,.,CASSYSRDSQETQYF,TGTGCCAGCAGTTACTCACGGGACAGCCAAGAGACCCAGTACTTC
.,TRBJ2-2,TRBV11-3,16,.,CASSHSPPGAPGELFF,TGTGCCAGCAGCCACTCCCCCCCAGGGGCGCCCGGGGAGCTGTTTTTT
.,TRBJ2-7,TRBV7-2,16,.,CASSLALASASYEQYF,TGTGCCAGCAGCTTAGCGTTGGCTAGCGCATCCTACGAGCAGTACTTC
TRBD1,TRBJ2-6,TRBV5-4,19,.,CASSSGTGGWGSGANVLTF,TGTGCCAGCAGCTCCGGGACAGGGGGCTGGGGCTCTGGGGCCAACGTCCTGACTTTC
.,TRBJ2-7,TRBV14,11,.,CASSHTYEQYF,TGTGCCAGCAGCCACACCTACGAGCAGTACTTC
.,TRBJ1-4,TRBV21-1,16,.,CASSRRDRARNEKLFF,TGTGCCAGCAGCCGCCGGGACAGGGCCCGTAATGAAAAACTGTTTTTT
.,TRBJ1-2,TRBV28,16,.,CASRTPIGAGGYGYTF,TGTGCCAGCAGAACCCCTATCGGGGCCGGAGGGTATGGCTACACCTTC
TRBD1,TRBJ1-1,TRBV6-1,13,.,CASSSQGTTEAFF,TGTGCCAGCAGTTCACAGGGGACCACTGAAGCTTTCTTT
TRBD1,TRBJ1-4,TRBV15,16,once,CATSRDLRDRETKLFF,TGTGCCACCAGCAGAGATCTAAGGGACAGGGAGACAAAACTGTTTTTC
.,TRBJ1-4,TRBV18,15,.,CASSPPFQANEKLFF,TGTGCCAGCTCACCACCGTTTCAGGCTAATGAAAAACTGTTTTTT
.,TRBJ1-1,TRBV15,15,.,CATSRVGGENTEAFF,TGTGCCACCAGCAGAGTAGGGGGTGAGAACACTGAAGCTTTCTTT
.,TRBJ1-1,TRBV18,17,once,CASSPPKGDAKDTEAFF,TGTGCCAGCTCACCACCGAAGGGGGATGCCAAGGACACTGAAGCTTTCTTT
TRBD2,TRBJ2-2,TRBV15,19,.,CATSRDPRTSGRLAGELFF,TGTGCCACCAGCAGAGACCCCCGGACTAGCGGGAGGTTGGCCGGGGAGCTGTTTTTT
.,TRBJ2-7,TRBV25-1,14,.,CASSDSGTLYEQYF,TGTGCCAGCAGTGATAGCGGAACCCTCTACGAGCAGTACTTC
TRBD1,TRBJ2-5,TRBV14,14,.,CASSQNRGQETQYF,TGTGCCAGCAGCCAAAACAGGGGGCAGGAGACCCAGTACTTC
.,TRBJ1-1,TRBV7-2,15,.,CASSLEFQGNTEAFF,TGTGCCAGCAGCTTAGAGTTCCAGGGTAACACTGAAGCTTTCTTT